This TCR beta chain was recorded in a study of identical twins. This clonotype was seen only a few times. CDR3 length: 14 residues. J gave up 4 bases and V 5 bases, and 5 bases lay outside the gene matches. The germline gives CDR1 LGHDT, CDR2 YNNKEL (reference sequence). TCRdb processed the 5' RACE reads anew with MiXCR; each CDR3 protein has one entry. The table lists around 510,000 distinct CDR3 sequences, approximately 14% of them singletons. The same specimen was also included in a second study, on yellow fever vaccine responses in identical twins.

This clonotype was obtained from a woman younger than 30 in good health. This rearrangement joins TRBV3-1 to TRBJ1-1, with 9 bases lining up with TRBD1. What was sequenced was CD4+ T cells sorted from blood. CDR3 sequence: CASSTGGGGTEAFF. CDR3 DNA sequence: TGTGCCAGCAGCACAGGGGGCGGGGGCACTGAAGCTTTCTTT. The entire variable domain, with the rest obtained from reference TRBV3-1 and TRBJ1-1, is as follows: DTAVSQTPKYLVTQMGNDKSIKCEQNLGHDTMYWYKQDSKKFLKIMFSYNNKELIINETVPNRFSPKSPDKAHLNLHINSLELGDSAVYFCASSTGGGGTEAFFGQGTRLTVV.